The rows below give T cell receptor beta chains drawn from one sample of a study of breast tumors, draining lymph nodes, adjacent tissues. MiXCR was run by TCRdb on the multiplex PCR reads, yielding one entry per CDR3 protein. The sample comprises 270,000 or so distinct CDR3 sequences, around 30% of which are singletons, and approximately 1% rests with the top ten. Sequencing was done on a sample of axillary lymph node tissue. These receptors all stem from a female donor with breast cancer. Some clones in this sample may be carry-over from other donors' samples. CDR3s include the opening cysteine and the closing phenylalanine or tryptophan. Fields, in order: D gene, clone size, J gene, V gene, CDR3 protein, CDR3 DNA. The D gene is left open where the match is weak. Rows give clone size only sometimes, using once, few, many, or a class for an expanded clone.

>TRBD2|few|TRBJ2-7|TRBV18
CASSPTSGGSYEQYF
TGTGCCAGCTCACCCACTAGCGGGGGATCCTACGAGCAGTACTTC
>TRBD1|.|TRBJ1-2|TRBV7-6
CASKTGTGHGYTF
TGTGCCAGCAAAACCGGGACAGGGCATGGCTACACCTTC
>.|many|TRBJ1-4|TRBV3-1
CASSQDISGEKLFF
TGTGCCAGCAGCCAAGATATATCGGGTGAAAAACTGTTTTTT
>TRBD2|many|TRBJ2-3|TRBV7-6
CASSSRLAGGKDTQYF
TGTGCCAGCAGCTCACGACTAGCGGGAGGGAAAGATACGCAGTATTTT
>.|.|TRBJ1-5|TRBV10-3
CASRGILSNQPQHF
TGTGCCAGCAGGGGTATCCTTAGCAATCAGCCCCAGCATTTT
>TRBD2|many|TRBJ2-7|TRBV7-6
CASSLGGGWQPSYEQYF
TGTGCCAGCAGCTTGGGGGGGGGGTGGCAGCCTAGCTACGAGCAGTACTTC
>TRBD1|many|TRBJ1-4|TRBV15
CATSRGGLANEKLFF
TGTGCCACCTCTAGAGGGGGCCTGGCTAATGAAAAACTGTTTTTT
>.|many|TRBJ2-3|TRBV19
CASSIVRGSTDTQYF
TGTGCCAGTAGTATAGTTCGGGGGAGCACAGATACGCAGTATTTT
>.|few|TRBJ1-4|TRBV18
CASSWSGGNEKLFF
TGTGCCAGCTCATGGAGCGGCGGTAATGAAAAACTGTTTTTT
>.|.|TRBJ2-1|TRBV10-3
CAIEGGFNEQFF
TGTGCCATTGAGGGAGGATTCAATGAGCAGTTCTTC
>.|many|TRBJ2-1|TRBV24-1
CATKSRGSGEQFF
TGTGCCACCAAGAGTAGGGGGTCGGGTGAGCAGTTCTTC
>TRBD2|many|TRBJ2-3|TRBV5-1
CASNQPGRAVDTQYF
TGCGCCAGCAACCAACCCGGGAGGGCGGTAGATACGCAGTATTTT
>.|.|TRBJ1-5|TRBV12-3/TRBV12-4
CASSPGLWGNLPQHF
TGTGCCAGCAGTCCGGGGTTGTGGGGTAATCTGCCCCAGCATTTT
>.|few|TRBJ2-2|TRBV6-5
CASSSGSIGDYTGELFF
TGTGCCAGCAGTTCAGGGAGCATCGGGGACTACACCGGGGAGCTGTTTTTT
>TRBD1|.|TRBJ2-3|TRBV20-1
CSARDSLTGYNEQYF
TGCAGTGCTAGAGATAGTTTGACAGGGTACAATGAGCAGTATTTT
>TRBD2|many|TRBJ2-5|TRBV9
CASSSPLIAGTVQETQYF
TGTGCCAGCAGCTCCCCTCTGATAGCGGGGACGGTCCAAGAGACCCAGTACTTC
>.|many|TRBJ1-2|TRBV24-1
CATSDRSTGPSSYGYTF
TGTGCCACCAGTGATCGCTCGACAGGTCCGTCCTCCTATGGCTACACCTTC
>.|.|TRBJ2-1|TRBV7-8
CASSSSESGEGEQLF
TGTGCCAGCAGCTCCTCGGAGTCGGGAGAAGGTGAGCAGCTCTTC
>.|many|TRBJ2-3|TRBV20-1
CSASGVGGLGDTQYF
TGCAGTGCTAGCGGAGTCGGGGGGCTGGGAGATACGCAGTATTTT
>.|many|TRBJ2-1|TRBV20-1
CSARGLSYNEQFF
TGCAGTGCTAGGGGGCTATCCTACAATGAGCAGTTCTTC
>.|.|TRBJ1-2|TRBV27
CVSKPGFNYGYTF
TGTGTCAGCAAACCAGGGTTTAACTATGGCTACACCTTC
>.|many|TRBJ2-5|TRBV29-1
CSLKTGSRETQYF
TGCAGTTTAAAGACGGGGTCCCGAGAGACCCAGTACTTC
>TRBD1|.|TRBJ2-7|TRBV6-2/TRBV6-3
CAITGTGSYEQYF
TGTGCCATAACCGGGACAGGGTCCTACGAGCAGTACTTC
>TRBD2|.|TRBJ2-5|TRBV4-3
CASSPASGRGETQYF
TGCGCCAGCAGCCCCGCTAGCGGGAGGGGAGAGACCCAGTACTTC
>.|few|TRBJ2-3|TRBV3-1
CASSQDFGGGPQYF
TGTGCCAGCAGCCAAGATTTCGGGGGCGGGCCCCAGTATTTT
>TRBD1|.|TRBJ1-1|TRBV19
CASAFGQGNTEAFF
TGTGCCAGTGCCTTTGGACAGGGGAACACTGAAGCTTTCTTT
>TRBD2|many|TRBJ2-1|TRBV4-2
CASSQEDPSGSWYNEQFF
TGTGCCAGCAGCCAAGAGGATCCTAGCGGGAGCTGGTACAATGAGCAGTTCTTC
>TRBD2|once|TRBJ2-5|TRBV20-1
CSAHKRESQSF
TGCAGTGCCCATAAGCGGGAGTCCCAGTCCTTC
>.|many|TRBJ2-5|TRBV2
CASSPRDNQETQYF
TGTGCCAGCAGTCCCCGGGACAACCAAGAGACCCAGTACTTC
>TRBD1|.|TRBJ1-1|TRBV11-3
CASSARGQVNTEAFF
TGTGCCAGCAGCGCGAGAGGACAGGTGAACACTGAAGCTTTCTTT
>.|.|TRBJ1-5|TRBV7-2
CASSSRLSPQHF
TGTGCCAGCAGCTCCCGACTTTCGCCCCAGCATTTT
>TRBD2|few|TRBJ2-1|TRBV19
CASSITWWDSGSPSSYNEQFF
TGTGCCAGTAGTATAACTTGGTGGGATAGCGGGAGCCCTAGCTCCTACAATGAGCAGTTCTTC
>.|few|TRBJ2-7|TRBV5-1
CASSPRTEASYEQYF
TGCGCCAGCAGCCCGAGGACAGAGGCCTCCTACGAGCAGTACTTC
>.|many|TRBJ2-7|TRBV20-1
CSARDPSSYEQYF
TGCAGTGCTAGGGACCCGAGCTCCTACGAGCAGTACTTC
>TRBD1|few|TRBJ2-1|TRBV3-1
CASSRRTGRILDEQFF
TGTGCCAGCAGCCGTAGGACAGGGAGGATTCTAGATGAGCAGTTCTTC
>.|many|TRBJ2-2|TRBV9
CASSVAGGRLTGELFF
TGTGCCAGCAGCGTAGCTGGTGGCAGGTTGACCGGGGAGCTGTTTTTT
>TRBD2|many|TRBJ2-7|TRBV12-3/TRBV12-4
CASSVTSGKYYEQYF
TGTGCCAGCAGTGTTACTAGCGGGAAATACTACGAGCAGTACTTC
>.|many|TRBJ2-2|TRBV12-3/TRBV12-4
CASSFSGLTGELFF
TGTGCCAGCAGTTTTAGCGGACTCACCGGGGAGCTGTTTTTT
>.|.|TRBJ2-3|TRBV7-2
CASSPNRGYTDTQYF
TGTGCCAGCAGCCCGAATCGAGGGTACACAGATACGCAGTATTTT
>TRBD2|many|TRBJ2-1|TRBV12-3/TRBV12-4
CASSRLAGGNEQFF
TGTGCCAGCAGCCGACTAGCGGGAGGCAATGAGCAGTTCTTC
>.|many|TRBJ2-5|TRBV18
CASSPHGTQYF
TGTGCCAGCTCACCACACGGGACCCAGTACTTC
>.|.|TRBJ1-2|TRBV7-9
CASSLFDAANYDYTF
TGTGCCAGCAGCTTATTCGACGCGGCCAACTATGACTACACCTTC
>.|many|TRBJ2-2|TRBV14
CASSLRLTGTGELFF
TGTGCCAGCAGCCTACGACTCACGGGGACCGGGGAGCTGTTTTTT
>TRBD2|many|TRBJ2-1|TRBV20-1
CSAQLPGLAGAGNEQFF
TGCAGTGCTCAGCTACCGGGACTAGCGGGAGCGGGGAATGAGCAGTTCTTC
>TRBD2|.|TRBJ2-5|TRBV5-1
CASSHSSGTQETQYF
TGCGCCAGCAGCCATTCTAGCGGCACGCAAGAGACCCAGTACTTC
>.|.|TRBJ2-7|TRBV27
CASSLFRAYKQYF
TGTGCCAGCAGTTTATTTAGGGCCTACAAGCAGTACTTC
>.|many|TRBJ2-1|TRBV7-7
CASSLGSSSNEQFF
TGTGCTAGCAGCTTAGGGAGTTCCTCCAATGAGCAGTTCTTC
>TRBD1|.|TRBJ2-7|TRBV24-1
CASSSTNRGAYEQYF
TGTGCCAGCAGTTCTACGAACAGGGGAGCTTACGAGCAGTACTTC
>TRBD1|.|TRBJ1-1|TRBV20-1
CSARDIQGGTEAFF
TGCAGTGCTAGAGATATCCAGGGGGGGACTGAAGCTTTCTTT